This T cell receptor (beta chain) came from a study of vaccination effects on CD4 cells after COVID-19. Sequenced by immunoSEQ multiplex PCR; TCRdb stores in-frame clones only, minus some. The table records some 69,000 clones, over 65% of them present only once. The culture ran for roughly ten days, and then CD4+ T cells were isolated. Vaccine administered to participants consisted of two doses of either BNT162b2 or mRNA-1273. Details on this clone: Its target is unknown.

This TCR came from a human donor who received a COVID-19 vaccine. The sequencing here drew on CD4+ T cells from PBMCs cultured without peptide, taken after COVID-19 vaccination.

CDR3 amino acids: CASSPPGTDNTEAFF. CDR3 DNA sequence: TGTGCCAGCAGCCCCCCCGGGACGGATAACACTGAAGCTTTCTTT. The chain recombines TRBV6-2 or TRBV6-3 with TRBJ1-1; maybe TRBD1 (5 bases). Looked up from germline, CDR1 is MNHEY and CDR2 is SVGEGT. The V and J ends lost 6 bases and 2 bases respectively, with 16 bases between them. The CDR3 runs 15 residues.